Below are 18 T cell receptor beta chains sequenced from a single sample in a study of vaccination and CD4 T cells after COVID-19. This sample's treatment: roughly 11-day PBMC culture with coronavirus spike peptide pools or control peptides (ViraFEST assay). With the Oncomine TCR Beta short-read assay, DNA from cultured CD4+ T cells was sequenced. TCRdb reprocessed the PCR reads via MiXCR and lists one record per CDR3 protein. The profile shows over 10,000 distinct CDR3 sequences, roughly 43% of them singletons. No antigen is known for these receptors. Sequencing was done on a sample of CD4+ T cells from blood, cultured in vitro. These receptors all stem from a human donor who had recovered from COVID-19.

This clonotype was seen more than once but under ten times. The chain employs TRBV5-4 and TRBJ1-6; D remains unclear. There are 17 residues in the CDR3. Between the trimmed V and J ends, which lost 0 bases and 9 bases, there was a span of 19 bases. The germline CDR1 and CDR2 sequences are SGHNT and YYREEE (reference sequence). The CDR3 DNA reads TGTGCCAGCAGCTTGGCGTCAGCCCAGAGAGTTGGTTCACCCCTCCACTTT. It codes for CASSLASAQRVGSPLHF.

The chain joins TRBV5-4 to TRBJ2-5; D possibly matches TRBD1 or TRBD2 (5 bases each). Deletions cut 0 bases from V and 5 bases from J, with 17 bases between. Germline loops: CDR1 SGHNT, CDR2 YYREEE (reference sequence). The CDR3 sequence is 16 residues long. This chain's CDR3 is CASSLVMVVGAETQYF. CDR3 in DNA: TGTGCCAGCAGCTTGGTTATGGTTGTCGGGGCGGAGACCCAGTACTTC.

The gene calls are TRBV7-2 and TRBJ2-3; D gene ambiguous. V lost 4 bases to trimming and J lost 2 bases, with 4 bases between them. Germline CDR1 reads SGHTA; CDR2 reads FQGNSA. CDR3 length: 12 residues. CDR3 residues: CASSSYTDTQYF. DNA of the CDR3: TGTGCCAGCAGCTCCTACACAGATACGCAGTATTTT.

The table lists this clonotype with a few counts. The chain joins TRBV19 to TRBJ2-7; 13 bases match TRBD2. V was clipped by 4 bases and J by 1 base; unmatched bases: 1. CDR1 LNHDA and CDR2 SQIVND come from the germline V gene (reference sequence). This CDR3 is built from 15 residues. The DNA of the CDR3 is TGTGCCAGTAGTAGGACTAGCGGGGGATCCTACGAGCAGTACTTC. As protein: CASSRTSGGSYEQYF.

This sequence joins TRBV2 and TRBJ2-5; perhaps TRBD2 as D (5 bases). The germline V and J ends were trimmed by 4 bases and 3 bases, with 6 bases remaining between them. CDR3 length: 12 residues. Germline-derived CDR1 and CDR2 are SNHLY and FYNNEI. CDR3 in amino acids: CASSGGKETQYF. Here the CDR3 DNA reads TGTGCCAGCAGTGGAGGGAAAGAGACCCAGTACTTC.

This clonotype was observed a few times. The V call is TRBV19, the J call TRBJ1-1, with D perhaps TRBD1 (6 bases). CDR3 length equals 15 residues. Deletions cut 9 bases from V and 1 base from J, with 18 bases between. The germline gives CDR1 LNHDA, CDR2 SQIVND (reference sequence). CDR3 coding DNA: TGTGCCAGCACGAGGGGGGGGCCGCGGAACACTGAAGCTTTCTTT. This gives the protein CASTRGGPRNTEAFF. Full variable domain (remainder filled in from reference TRBV19 and TRBJ1-1): DGGITQSPKYLFRKEGQNVTLSCEQNLNHDAMYWYRQDPGQGLRLIYYSQIVNDFQKGDIAEGYSVSREKKESFPLTVTSAQKNPTAFYLCASTRGGPRNTEAFFGQGTRLTVV.

This chain joins TRBV6-1 and TRBJ2-5; D is uncertain. This CDR3 is built from 13 residues. Germline V gives CDR1 MNHNS, CDR2 SASEGT. V was pared by 0 bases and J by 11 bases, with 13 bases between. The CDR3 is CASSEAFGLKQYF. The CDR3 nucleotides are TGTGCCAGCAGTGAAGCGTTCGGCCTTAAACAGTACTTC.

V and J are TRBV11-3 and TRBJ2-5; 7 bases align to TRBD2. The CDR3 spans 15 residues. J lost 4 bases, V lost 2 bases, and 7 bases had no gene match. Germline V gene data show CDR1 as SGHNT and CDR2 as YENEEA. CDR3 coding DNA: TGTGCCAGCAGCTTACAATCTGGGAGGGGAGAGACCCAGTACTTC. The encoded protein is CASSLQSGRGETQYF.

The J gene is TRBJ2-3, the V gene TRBV20-1; possible D gene TRBD2, 6 bases. Germline V gene data show CDR1 as DFQATT and CDR2 as SNEGSKA (reference sequence). With 3 bases removed from V and 4 bases from J, the gap between germline ends came to 14 bases. The CDR3 consists of 14 residues. CDR3 sequence: CSASLRESPDTQYF. Here the CDR3 DNA reads TGCAGTGCTAGCCTTCGGGAGAGCCCAGATACGCAGTATTTT.

The chain recombines TRBV6-1 with TRBJ2-7, with 7 bases aligning to TRBD2. J lost 0 bases, V lost 0 bases, and 2 bases had no gene match. This CDR3 contains 15 residues. Germline assignment: CDR1 MNHNS and CDR2 SASEGT. CDR3 sequence reads: CASSEAGGYSYEQYF. The CDR3 DNA sequence: TGTGCCAGCAGTGAAGCGGGAGGGTACTCCTACGAGCAGTACTTC.

This clonotype was counted only a few times. The V and J genes are TRBV11-2 and TRBJ2-2; D gene ambiguous. CDR3 length equals 14 residues. Germline CDR1 and CDR2: SGHAT and FQNNGV. Trimming cost V 1 base and J 8 bases, with 11 bases left between them. The CDR3 coding sequence is TGTGCCAGCAGCTTAGTAGCTGGGCTAGGGGAGCTGTTTTTT. It codes for CASSLVAGLGELFF.

This chain joins TRBV12-3 or TRBV12-4 and TRBJ2-5, with TRBD1 matching 11 bases. The CDR3 is 15 amino acids. V was clipped by 4 bases and J by 2 bases; unmatched bases: 3. CDR3 bases: TGTGCCAGCAGTTCGGACAGGGGGCCTCAAGAGACCCAGTACTTC. Translated: CASSSDRGPQETQYF.

The rearrangement joins TRBV5-6 to TRBJ1-1, with D unresolved. From germline, CDR1 is SGHDT and CDR2 YYEEEE. The V end was cut by 2 bases, the J end by 5 bases, with 7 bases between. This CDR3 comprises 12 residues. The CDR3 DNA follows: TGTGCCAGCAGCTTCCTTGATACTGAAGCTTTCTTT. Translating gives CASSFLDTEAFF.

This chain joins TRBV29-1 and TRBJ1-1; D not certain. Between the trimmed V and J ends, which lost 4 bases and 2 bases, there was a span of 11 bases. Germline V gene data show CDR1 as SQVTM and CDR2 as ANQGSEA. CDR3 length: 13 amino acids. CDR3 in amino acids: CSVGSPGNTEAFF. CDR3 bases: TGCAGCGTTGGATCCCCGGGTAACACTGAAGCTTTCTTT.

This clonotype was observed a handful of times. V is TRBV6-5 and J is TRBJ2-5, with D possibly matching TRBD1 (5 bases). Germline V gene lookup returns CDR1 MNHEY and CDR2 SVGAGI. V was clipped by 0 bases and J by 2 bases, with 13 bases between them. This CDR3 region has 16 residues. This chain's CDR3 is CASSYSDSNVQETQYF. The CDR3 DNA sequence: TGTGCCAGCAGTTACTCTGACAGCAACGTACAAGAGACCCAGTACTTC.

The gene calls are TRBV19 and TRBJ1-6; D not certain. This CDR3 has 16 amino acids. Per germline, CDR1 LNHDA and CDR2 SQIVND (reference sequence). V lost 3 bases to trimming and J lost 0 bases, with 9 bases between them. CDR3 loop: CASSMGGLSYNSPLHF. The DNA for the CDR3 is TGTGCCAGTAGTATGGGCGGCCTCTCCTATAATTCACCCCTCCACTTT.

The J gene is TRBJ2-7, the V gene TRBV7-8; D not resolved. Germline V CDR1 and CDR2: SGHVS, FQNEAQ. The CDR3 extends over 12 amino acids. Trimming shortened V by 4 bases and J by 6 bases, and 10 bases separated the two germline ends. CDR3 region: CASSSLGGEQYF. In DNA, the CDR3 is TGTGCCAGCAGCTCCCTCGGTGGCGAGCAGTACTTC. Variable domain in full (rest from reference TRBV7-8 and TRBJ2-7): GAGVSQSPRYKVAKRGQDVALRCDPISGHVSLFWYQQALGQGPEFLTYFQNEAQLDKSGLPSDRFFAERPEGSVSTLKIQRTQQEDSAVYLCASSSLGGEQYFGPGTRLTVT.

The chain employs TRBV15 and TRBJ2-5, with D perhaps TRBD1 or TRBD2 (5 bases each). From germline, CDR1 is LNHNV and CDR2 YYDKDF (reference sequence). This CDR3 spans 16 amino acids. V was cut by 1 base and J by 5 bases, with 17 bases left in between. This CDR3 is CATSRGEGRSRETQYF. The CDR3 nucleotides read TGTGCCACCAGCAGAGGCGAGGGGCGTTCCCGGGAGACCCAGTACTTC.